This T cell receptor beta chain was recorded in a study of blood T cell repertoires in COVID-19. Study background: There were acute and convalescent COVID-19 samples, and they came from the United States, Italy and Spain. Nucleic acid was either cDNA or gDNA, and it came from T cells, B-cell-depleted T cells, or PBMCs.

Methods used by the authors: Estimation of nucleated cell counts was performed using reference gene primer amplification. Some clones are missing from TCRdb's copy, which holds only in-frame ones; the method was immunoSEQ multiplex PCR. V, J and clone size are those of that table, while D and trimming were read from the DNA. The table lists about 120,000 clones, over 60% of them singletons. Germline assignment: CDR1 KGHSH and CDR2 LQKENI. J gave up 7 bases and V 4 bases, and 8 bases lay outside the gene matches. CDR3 length: 15 amino acids. V usage is TRBV18 and J usage is TRBJ1-1, with 11 positions matching TRBD1. The specimen sequenced was peripheral blood. This TCR came from a woman aged 80 or older with acute or convalescent COVID-19. The CDR3 region has the DNA TGTGCCAGCTCACGAGTTGGGACAGGGGGTAATGAAGCTTTCTTT. It encodes CASSRVGTGGNEAFF.